A selection of T cell receptor beta chains follows, all from one sample in a study of cytomegalovirus exposure and HLA in healthy donors. This table comes from immunoSEQ multiplex PCR, and its TCRdb copy is limited to in-frame clones, with some not included. The table shows fewer than 200,000 clones, with about four fifths occurring only once. The sequencing sample was made of PBMCs. All receptors come from a woman aged 18-29 years in good health and CMV-seronegative. CDR3s include the opening cysteine and the closing phenylalanine or tryptophan. A D gene is named only where the DNA matches it firmly. Not every row has a clone size; where given, it reads once, few, many or a size class.

D: -
J: TRBJ1-4
size: -
V: TRBV6-6
DNA: TGTGCCAGCAGTTACTCGTTGGGCAGGGGTAATGAAAAACTGTTTTTT
CDR3: CASSYSLGRGNEKLFF

D: -
J: TRBJ2-7
size: -
V: TRBV5-1
DNA: TGCGCCAGCAGCTTAGGTGGGGGCCGGAGCTCCTACGAGCAGTACTTC
CDR3: CASSLGGGRSSYEQYF

D: -
J: TRBJ2-7
size: few
V: TRBV7-9
DNA: TGTGCCAGCAGCTTAGAGGTGTGGGGCGAATCCTACGAGCAGTACTTC
CDR3: CASSLEVWGESYEQYF

D: TRBD2
J: TRBJ2-1
size: -
V: TRBV19
DNA: TGTGCCAGTAGTATGACTCTAGCGGGAGTCTTTAGTGAGCAGTTCTTC
CDR3: CASSMTLAGVFSEQFF

D: -
J: TRBJ2-1
size: -
V: TRBV20-1
DNA: TGCAGCGCTTTGGCCGATGAGCAGTTCTTC
CDR3: CSALADEQFF

D: TRBD1
J: TRBJ1-6
size: -
V: TRBV15
DNA: TGTGCCACCAGCGGTTCGGGGGACAGCGGATCCTCTCCCCTCCACTTT
CDR3: CATSGSGDSGSSPLHF

D: -
J: TRBJ2-3
size: -
V: TRBV29-1
DNA: TGCAGCGTTGAGGGGACTGGGGATACGCAGTATTTT
CDR3: CSVEGTGDTQYF

D: TRBD1
J: TRBJ1-5
size: -
V: TRBV5-8
DNA: TGTGCCAGCAGCCTACAGGGGGTAAGCAATCAGCCCCAGCATTTT
CDR3: CASSLQGVSNQPQHF

D: TRBD1
J: TRBJ1-1
size: -
V: TRBV6-5
DNA: TGTGCCAGCAGACGAGGGACAGAAGAAGCTTTCTTT
CDR3: CASRRGTEEAFF

D: TRBD1
J: TRBJ2-3
size: -
V: TRBV9
DNA: TGTGCCAGCAACCGTCGGACAGGGTTCTCAGATACGCAGTATTTT
CDR3: CASNRRTGFSDTQYF

D: -
J: TRBJ2-4
size: -
V: TRBV25-1
DNA: TGTGCCAGCAGTGAAGGAGGGAAAGTGGCCAAAAACATTCAGTACTTC
CDR3: CASSEGGKVAKNIQYF

D: -
J: TRBJ2-2
size: -
V: TRBV29-1
DNA: TGCAGCGTTGACGGTCAGAACACCGGGGAGCTGTTTTTT
CDR3: CSVDGQNTGELFF

D: -
J: TRBJ1-2
size: -
V: TRBV27
DNA: TGTGCCAGCAGTCCAACCGGGGGTTCCTATGGCTACACCTTC
CDR3: CASSPTGGSYGYTF

D: -
J: TRBJ1-2
size: -
V: TRBV23-1
DNA: TGCGCCAGCAGTCAATCGAAAGGGGATGGCTACACCTTC
CDR3: CASSQSKGDGYTF

D: -
J: TRBJ2-3
size: once
V: TRBV6-5
DNA: TGTGCCAGCAGCCTAGCCGCTAGGAGTTTAGATACGCAGTATTTT
CDR3: CASSLAARSLDTQYF

D: -
J: TRBJ2-1
size: few
V: TRBV5-6
DNA: TGTGCCAGCAGCGGGAGCTCGGGAGAGCTCTACAATGAGCAGTTCTTC
CDR3: CASSGSSGELYNEQFF

D: -
J: TRBJ1-1
size: -
V: TRBV6-1
DNA: TGTGCCAGCGTGTGGGGAGAGAACACTGAAGCTTTCTTT
CDR3: CASVWGENTEAFF

D: -
J: TRBJ2-7
size: -
V: TRBV29-1
DNA: TGCAGCGTGAAAAGGAGCTCCTACGAGCAGTACTTC
CDR3: CSVKRSSYEQYF

D: -
J: TRBJ1-1
size: few
V: TRBV7-3
DNA: TGTGCCAGCAGCTTTTCCATGAACACTGAAGCTTTCTTT
CDR3: CASSFSMNTEAFF

D: -
J: TRBJ2-3
size: once
V: TRBV2
DNA: TGTGCCAGCAGGTCCCGGGAACCAGATACGCAGTATTTT
CDR3: CASRSREPDTQYF

D: TRBD1
J: TRBJ2-7
size: few
V: TRBV27
DNA: TGTGCCAGCAGTTTAGGGACAGGTTCCTACGAGCAGTACTTC
CDR3: CASSLGTGSYEQYF

D: TRBD2
J: TRBJ2-1
size: -
V: TRBV2
DNA: TGTGCCAGTTGTCCGGTGGGTAGCGGGAGTTCGGAGCAGTTCTTC
CDR3: CASCPVGSGSSEQFF

D: -
J: TRBJ2-5
size: -
V: TRBV18
DNA: TGTGCCAGCTCACCATACTCAGAGACCCAGTACTTC
CDR3: CASSPYSETQYF

D: -
J: TRBJ2-3
size: -
V: TRBV6-6
DNA: TGTGCCAACATTAACGGAGCACGAACTAGCACAGATACGCAGTATTTT
CDR3: CANINGARTSTDTQYF

D: -
J: TRBJ2-3
size: -
V: TRBV19
DNA: TGTGCCAGTAGTATAGGAGCAAATGAAGATACGCAGTATTTT
CDR3: CASSIGANEDTQYF

D: TRBD2
J: TRBJ2-1
size: -
V: TRBV29-1
DNA: TGCAGCGTTATGCTAGCGGGATTTCATGAGCAGTTCTTC
CDR3: CSVMLAGFHEQFF

D: -
J: TRBJ2-2
size: -
V: TRBV2
DNA: TGTGCCAGCACTAGCGATCGGAACACCGGGGAGCTGTTTTTT
CDR3: CASTSDRNTGELFF

D: -
J: TRBJ2-3
size: -
V: TRBV4-1
DNA: TGCGCCAGCAGCCGCGAACAGGGTTCGCCAGATACGCAGTATTTT
CDR3: CASSREQGSPDTQYF

D: TRBD1
J: TRBJ2-7
size: -
V: TRBV5-1
DNA: TGCGCCAGCAGCTGGGTAGGCGACAGGGGTTCCTACGAGCAGTACTTC
CDR3: CASSWVGDRGSYEQYF

D: TRBD2
J: TRBJ2-2
size: -
V: TRBV9
DNA: TGTGCCAGCAGCGTGTCGCGGGAGGGGACGAACACCGGGGAGCTGTTTTTT
CDR3: CASSVSREGTNTGELFF

D: -
J: TRBJ2-1
size: -
V: TRBV5-1
DNA: TGCGCCAGCAGCTTTTCTCTCCCGGGGATCTCCTACAATGAGCAGTTCTTC
CDR3: CASSFSLPGISYNEQFF

D: TRBD1
J: TRBJ2-7
size: -
V: TRBV28
DNA: TGTGCCAGCAGTCGGACAGGGTCAGGCTACGAGCAGTACTTC
CDR3: CASSRTGSGYEQYF

D: -
J: TRBJ2-7
size: -
V: TRBV30
DNA: TGTGCCTGGCCGGCGAAGTCCAATCGGGACGAGCAGTACTTC
CDR3: CAWPAKSNRDEQYF

D: TRBD2
J: TRBJ2-2
size: -
V: TRBV27
DNA: TGTGCCAGTAGCGGGAGCGTCGGGGAGCTGTTTTTT
CDR3: CASSGSVGELFF

D: TRBD1
J: TRBJ2-7
size: -
V: TRBV4-2
DNA: TGTGCCAGCAGCCCCGACAGGGTCACCTCCTACGAGCAGTACTTC
CDR3: CASSPDRVTSYEQYF

D: -
J: TRBJ1-2
size: -
V: TRBV7-9
DNA: TGTGCCAGCAGTGAGACAGGACTTAACTATGGCTACACCTTC
CDR3: CASSETGLNYGYTF

D: TRBD1
J: TRBJ2-1
size: -
V: TRBV5-1
DNA: TGCGCCAGCACGTGGACAGGGGCCAATGAGCAGTTCTTC
CDR3: CASTWTGANEQFF

D: TRBD1
J: TRBJ1-1
size: -
V: TRBV19
DNA: TGTGCCAGTAGTACCCGGACAGGGGGGGTGAACACTGAAGCTTTCTTT
CDR3: CASSTRTGGVNTEAFF

D: -
J: TRBJ1-1
size: once
V: TRBV7-8
DNA: TGTGCCAGCAGCCGCCGAACAGGTGTCACTGAAGCTTTCTTT
CDR3: CASSRRTGVTEAFF

D: TRBD2
J: TRBJ2-2
size: -
V: TRBV27
DNA: TGTGCCAGCAGCCCGCCCGGACTAGCGAGGAACACCGGGGAGCTGTTTTTT
CDR3: CASSPPGLARNTGELFF